The 2 T cell receptor beta chains listed next were all sequenced from one sample in a study of cytomegalovirus exposure and HLA in healthy donors. The method was immunoSEQ multiplex PCR; TCRdb's version includes in-frame clones alone and lacks a portion of them. Of 90,000 to 110,000 clones listed, 85% to 90% are singletons. The sequencing input was PBMCs. Receptor source: a woman aged 18-29 years in good health and CMV-seropositive.

The V call is TRBV4-1, the J call TRBJ2-7, with D tentatively TRBD1 (5 bases). Germline CDR1 MGHRA, CDR2 YSYEKL. V dropped 2 bases and J dropped 2 bases, with 19 bases sitting between them. The CDR3 sequence is 17 residues long. Written as DNA, the CDR3 is TGCGCCAGCAGCCAAAGGGTGTCTGGGCAGGGTACCTACGAGCAGTACTTC. Protein sequence: CASSQRVSGQGTYEQYF.

This clone was detected a few times. The V and J genes are TRBV9 and TRBJ2-7; maybe TRBD2 (6 bases). CDR1 SGDLS and CDR2 YYNGEE come from the germline V gene. The CDR3 length is 15 residues. V lost 4 bases and J 3 bases, leaving 17 bases between the germline ends. CDR3 in amino acids: CASSPTGTAIYEQYF. Here the CDR3 DNA reads TGTGCCAGCAGCCCGACCGGGACTGCAATCTACGAGCAGTACTTC.